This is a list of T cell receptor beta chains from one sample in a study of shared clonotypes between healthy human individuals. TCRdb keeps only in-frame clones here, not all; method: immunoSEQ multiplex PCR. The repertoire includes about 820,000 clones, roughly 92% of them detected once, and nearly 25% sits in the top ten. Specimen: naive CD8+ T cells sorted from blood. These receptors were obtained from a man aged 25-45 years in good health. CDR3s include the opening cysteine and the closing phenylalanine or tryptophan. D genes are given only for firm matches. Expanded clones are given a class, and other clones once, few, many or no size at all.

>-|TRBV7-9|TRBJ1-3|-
TGTGCCAGCAAAGGTTGGGCTAGCGGAAACACCATATATTTT
CASKGWASGNTIYF
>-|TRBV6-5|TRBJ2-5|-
TGTGCCAGCAGTTACGGAGTATCTAGGACCCAGTACTTC
CASSYGVSRTQYF
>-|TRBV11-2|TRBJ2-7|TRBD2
TGTGCCAGCAGCCCGGGACTAGCGGGACCTTACGAGCAGTACTTC
CASSPGLAGPYEQYF
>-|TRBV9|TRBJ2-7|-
TGTGCCAGCAGCGTAGGCCAGGGGGAGGGCGAGCAGTACTTC
CASSVGQGEGEQYF
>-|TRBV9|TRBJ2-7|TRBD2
TGTGCCAGCAGCGTAGGGGTTAGCGGGAGGGGGGACGAGCAGTACTTC
CASSVGVSGRGDEQYF
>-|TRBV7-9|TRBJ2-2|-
TGTGCCAGCAGCTTAAGCGGGGGGGAGCTGTTTTTT
CASSLSGGELFF
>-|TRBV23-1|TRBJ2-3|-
TGCGCCAGCAGTCACCCCCTGCATACGCAGTATTTT
CASSHPLHTQYF
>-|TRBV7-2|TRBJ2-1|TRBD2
TGTGCCAGCAGCTTAAGGGGAGCGGGAGAGCGATACAATGAGCAGTTCTTC
CASSLRGAGERYNEQFF
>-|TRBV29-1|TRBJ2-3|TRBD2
TGCAGCGTTGAGGGGTGGGTTGGCGGGAGGACAGATACGCAGTATTTT
CSVEGWVGGRTDTQYF
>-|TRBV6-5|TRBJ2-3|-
TGTGCCAGCAGACGGAGCCCCGCCGGCACAGATACGCAGTATTTT
CASRRSPAGTDTQYF
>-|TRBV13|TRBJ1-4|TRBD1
TGTGCCAGCAGCTTAAACAGGGGAGGTGAAAAACTGTTTTTT
CASSLNRGGEKLFF
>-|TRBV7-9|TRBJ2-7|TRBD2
TGTGCCAGCAGCTCCGTTACTAGCGGGCTAACCTACGAGCAGTACTTC
CASSSVTSGLTYEQYF
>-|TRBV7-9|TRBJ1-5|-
TGTGCCAGCAGCTTGGATAATCAGCCCCAGCATTTT
CASSLDNQPQHF
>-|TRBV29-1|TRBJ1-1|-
TGCAGCGTTGAAGGAGGTCTGGGGGAAGCTTTCTTT
CSVEGGLGEAFF
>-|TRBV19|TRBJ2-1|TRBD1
TGTGCCAGTACCCCGACGACCGGGACAGGTGGGAGCTCCTACAATGAGCAGTTCTTC
CASTPTTGTGGSSYNEQFF
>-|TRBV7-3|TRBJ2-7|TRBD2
TGTGCCAGCAGCTTAACCCTAGCGGGAGTCAACGAGCAGTACTTC
CASSLTLAGVNEQYF
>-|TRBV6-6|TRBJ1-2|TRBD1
TGTGCCAGCAGTTACTTCCAGGGGGCTAACTATGGCTACACCTTC
CASSYFQGANYGYTF
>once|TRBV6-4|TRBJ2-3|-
TGTGCCAGCAGTGAAGGCAGGCTGGACACTAGCACAGATACGCAGTATTTT
CASSEGRLDTSTDTQYF
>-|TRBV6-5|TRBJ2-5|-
TGTGCCAGCAGAAAACCATCAACCCTCCAAGAGACCCAGTACTTC
CASRKPSTLQETQYF
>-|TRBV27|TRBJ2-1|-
TGTGCCAGCAGTTTACTGGGAAATGAGCAGTTCTTC
CASSLLGNEQFF
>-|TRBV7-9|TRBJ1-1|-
TGTGCCAGCAGTCCTGATCCGGGGGCGCCAAGGTTGGACACTGAAGCTTTCTTT
CASSPDPGAPRLDTEAFF
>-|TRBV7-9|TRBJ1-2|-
TGTGCCAGCAGCTTAGGAAAGGGTAACTATGGCTACACCTTC
CASSLGKGNYGYTF
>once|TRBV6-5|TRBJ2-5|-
TGTGCCAGCAGTTACTCGGGCGGCCAAGAGACCCAGTACTTC
CASSYSGGQETQYF
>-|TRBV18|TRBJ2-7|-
TGTGCCAGCTCACCCGGACAGCTAACCTACGAGCAGTACTTC
CASSPGQLTYEQYF
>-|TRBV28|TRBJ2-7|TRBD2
TGTGCCAGCAGTTCGAGGGAGGGCAACTACGAGCAGTACTTC
CASSSREGNYEQYF
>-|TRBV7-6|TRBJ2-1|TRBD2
TGTGCCAGCAGCCCGGCTTGGCGGGAGGGTTACAATGAGCAGTTCTTC
CASSPAWREGYNEQFF
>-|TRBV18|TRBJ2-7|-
TGTGCCAGCTCACCAGGCCCCGACTCCTACGAGCAGTACTTC
CASSPGPDSYEQYF
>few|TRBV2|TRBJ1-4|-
TGTGCCAGCGCCACCTATCTGACAGCAACTAATGAAAAACTGTTTTTT
CASATYLTATNEKLFF
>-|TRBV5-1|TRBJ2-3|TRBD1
TGCGCCAGCAGCCTAAGACAGGGTTCCACAGATACGCAGTATTTT
CASSLRQGSTDTQYF
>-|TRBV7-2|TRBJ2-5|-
TGTGCCAGCAGCTTAGCTGGCAGGGGACAAGAAGAGACCCAGTACTTC
CASSLAGRGQEETQYF
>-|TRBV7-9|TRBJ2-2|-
TGTGCCAGCAGCCAAACCCGGACGGGGGAGCTGTTTTTT
CASSQTRTGELFF
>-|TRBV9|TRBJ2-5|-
TGTGCCAGCAGCGGGTACCAAGAGACCCAGTACTTC
CASSGYQETQYF